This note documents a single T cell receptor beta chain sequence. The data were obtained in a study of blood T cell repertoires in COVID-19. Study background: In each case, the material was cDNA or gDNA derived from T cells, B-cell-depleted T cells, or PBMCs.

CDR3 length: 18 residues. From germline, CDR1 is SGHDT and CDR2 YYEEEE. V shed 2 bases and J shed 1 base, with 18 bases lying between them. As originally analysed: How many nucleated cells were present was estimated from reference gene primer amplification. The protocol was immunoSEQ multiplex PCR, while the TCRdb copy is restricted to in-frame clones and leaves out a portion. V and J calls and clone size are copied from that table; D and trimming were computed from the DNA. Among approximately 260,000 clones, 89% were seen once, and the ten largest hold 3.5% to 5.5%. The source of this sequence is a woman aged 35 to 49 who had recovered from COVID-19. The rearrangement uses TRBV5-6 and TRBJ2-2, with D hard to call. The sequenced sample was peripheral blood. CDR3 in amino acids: CASSFLSPASRNTGELFF. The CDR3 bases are TGTGCCAGCAGCTTTCTATCGCCCGCGAGCCGGAACACCGGGGAGCTGTTTTTT.